Below, 17 T cell receptor beta chains from the same sample are listed, as sequenced in a study of blood T cell repertoires in COVID-19. TCRdb keeps only in-frame clones here, not all; method: immunoSEQ multiplex PCR. The table lists under 250,000 clones, just under 85% of them singletons, with about 8% in the top ten. Sequenced material: peripheral blood. The source of these receptors is a woman between 45 and 65 years old with active or convalescent COVID-19.

The chain has TRBV7-9 and TRBJ1-4; weak D call: TRBD1 (6 bases). V lost 5 bases to trimming and J lost 5 bases, with 15 bases between them. Germline V gene lookup returns CDR1 SEHNR and CDR2 FQNEAQ (reference sequence). The CDR3 length is 15 residues. As DNA, the CDR3 is TGTGCCAGCAGCAACCCGGGACAAACAAATGAAAAACTGTTTTTT. It specifies CASSNPGQTNEKLFF. The full variable domain, with the rest looked up from reference TRBV7-9 and TRBJ1-4, is DTGVSQNPRHKITKRGQNVTFRCDPISEHNRLYWYRQTLGQGPEFLTYFQNEAQLEKSRLLSDRFSAERPKGSFSTLEIQRTEQGDSAMYLCASSNPGQTNEKLFFGSGTQLSVL.

V is TRBV24-1 and J is TRBJ2-1; 13 nucleotides align to TRBD2. This CDR3 is 16 amino acids long. V lost 3 bases to trimming and J lost 7 bases; unmatched junction nucleotides: 5. Germline-derived CDR1 and CDR2 are KGHDR and SFDVKD. CDR3 region: CATSDIGLAGENEQFF. CDR3 nucleotides: TGTGCCACCAGTGATATAGGACTAGCGGGAGAGAATGAGCAGTTCTTC.

This chain uses TRBV29-1 with TRBJ2-7; D might be TRBD2 (5 bases). The CDR3 runs to 13 residues. Germline CDR1 and CDR2: SQVTM and ANQGSEA. The germline V and J ends were trimmed by 2 bases and 3 bases, with 11 bases remaining between them. The CDR3 region has the DNA TGCAGCGTTGAACGGGAAATTAACTACGAGCAGTACTTC. It codes for CSVEREINYEQYF.

The chain uses TRBV9 and TRBJ2-2, with D tentatively TRBD1 (5 bases). This CDR3 spans 16 amino acids. Germline lookup yields CDR1 SGDLS and CDR2 YYNGEE. The V gene lost 4 bases and the J gene lost 5 bases, with 18 bases spanning the gap. DNA for the CDR3: TGTGCCAGCAGCTCCCGAGACAGCCTTGGGACCGGGGAGCTGTTTTTT. Its protein is CASSSRDSLGTGELFF.

This clone was counted between two and nine times. The V gene is TRBV24-1, the J gene TRBJ1-5, with D maybe TRBD1 (5 bases). Germline CDR1 is KGHDR and CDR2 is SFDVKD. The ends were cut back, 6 bases at V and 7 bases at J, with 9 bases in the middle. The CDR3 is 12 residues long. This CDR3 reads CATSRGEQPQHF. CDR3 in DNA: TGTGCCACCAGTAGGGGTGAGCAGCCCCAGCATTTT.

The rearrangement uses TRBV7-2 and TRBJ2-3; TRBD2 matches 8 bases. Losses at the gene ends were 6 bases for V and 7 bases for J; bases not matched to a gene: 12. The CDR3 covers 15 residues. Germline assignment: CDR1 SGHTA and CDR2 FQGNSA. The CDR3 nucleotides read TGTGCCAGCAGTTCGAGCGGGGGAGGTTGGAATACGCAGTATTTT. Protein: CASSSSGGGWNTQYF.

This clone showed up just once. This chain links TRBV21-1 with TRBJ1-3; the table's D call, TRBD1, was not checked against the DNA. TRBV21-1 is noted as a pseudogene. This CDR3 spans 14 amino acids. In DNA form, the CDR3 reads TGTGCCAGCCCACGGACAGGGCGAGGAAACACCATATATTTT. This translates into CASPRTGRGNTIYF.

The chain uses TRBV24-1 and TRBJ2-7; 10 bases line up with TRBD1. The CDR3 runs 14 residues. Germline V gene sequence: CDR1 KGHDR, CDR2 SFDVKD. The V gene end was trimmed by 7 bases and the J gene end by 5 bases; junction bases not matched to a gene: 7. For the CDR3, the DNA is TGTGCCACCAGCCCGGGACAGGGGATCCACGAGCAGTACTTC. Its translation is CATSPGQGIHEQYF.

V and J are TRBV18 and TRBJ2-3; 14 positions agree with TRBD2. Trimming removed 3 bases from V and 0 bases from J; junction bases left unmatched: 5. Germline CDR1 reads KGHSH; CDR2 reads LQKENI. The CDR3 totals 18 residues. This chain's CDR3 is CASSPRLAGGLSTDTQYF. Here the CDR3 DNA reads TGTGCCAGCTCACCGCGACTAGCGGGAGGGCTTAGCACAGATACGCAGTATTTT.

This clone was counted a few times. The genes are TRBV7-9 and TRBJ2-1, with 12 bases fitting TRBD2. Germline CDR1 is SEHNR and CDR2 is FQNEAQ (reference sequence). CDR3 length: 17 residues. After removal of 1 base from V and 2 bases from J, the junction contained 3 bases not matched to a gene. The CDR3 coding sequence is TGTGCCAGCAGCTTAGTCGGGACTAGCGGGCCCTACAATGAGCAGTTCTTC. It codes for CASSLVGTSGPYNEQFF.

The chain has TRBV29-1 and TRBJ1-3; perhaps TRBD1 as D (5 bases). Trimming took 7 bases from V and 0 from J, leaving 13 bases between them. This CDR3 has 14 amino acids. Germline V gene lookup returns CDR1 SQVTM and CDR2 ANQGSEA. The DNA for the CDR3 is TGCAGCGCCGGGACTCTGAGCTCTGGAAACACCATATATTTT. Its translation is CSAGTLSSGNTIYF.

The chain couples TRBV2 to TRBJ2-3, with TRBD2 as a possible D gene (5 bases). This CDR3 spans 14 amino acids. In germline, CDR1 is SNHLY, CDR2 FYNNEI. Trimming took 8 bases from V and 2 from J, leaving 14 bases between them. This CDR3 is CASGRGSFTDTQYF. Written as DNA, the CDR3 is TGTGCCAGCGGTCGGGGAAGCTTCACAGATACGCAGTATTTT.

This clone has only one observation. The V gene is TRBV19, the J gene TRBJ2-3, with D perhaps TRBD1 (5 bases). This CDR3 is 14 amino acids long. Looked up from germline, CDR1 is LNHDA and CDR2 is SQIVND (reference sequence). Trimming removed 7 bases from V and 2 bases from J, with 13 bases in between. The DNA of the CDR3 is TGTGCCAGTACCAACAGGCGTAACACAGATACGCAGTATTTT. This translates into CASTNRRNTDTQYF.

The V gene is TRBV7-7, the J gene TRBJ2-3, with 7 nucleotides matching TRBD2. The CDR3 sequence is 13 residues long. Germline V gene lookup returns CDR1 SSHAT and CDR2 FNYEAQ (reference sequence). Trimming took 8 bases from V and 1 from J; bases not matched to a gene: 3. CDR3 region: CASGLAGTDTQYF. Written as DNA, the CDR3 is TGTGCCAGCGGGCTAGCGGGCACAGATACGCAGTATTTT.

V usage is TRBV7-9 and J usage is TRBJ2-7; 8 bases map to TRBD1. Trimming took 4 bases from V and 3 from J; bases not matched to a gene: 2. Germline V lookup: CDR1 SEHNR, CDR2 FQNEAQ (reference sequence). The CDR3 is made up of 13 amino acids. DNA for the CDR3: TGTGCCAGCAGCTCAGGGGGCCACTACGAGCAGTACTTC. The encoded protein is CASSSGGHYEQYF. The variable domain in full, with the rest retrieved from reference TRBV7-9 and TRBJ2-7, is DTGVSQNPRHKITKRGQNVTFRCDPISEHNRLYWYRQTLGQGPEFLTYFQNEAQLEKSRLLSDRFSAERPKGSFSTLEIQRTEQGDSAMYLCASSSGGHYEQYFGPGTRLTVT.

A word on this clone: The sample holds other DNA sequences that translate to the same CDR3. The chain uses TRBV4-2 and TRBJ1-1; 7 nucleotides line up with TRBD1. The CDR3 runs to 15 residues. Germline loops: CDR1 LGHNA, CDR2 YNFKEQ. The V segment lost 0 bases and the J segment 0 bases; nucleotides outside the gene matches: 1. In DNA form, the CDR3 reads TGTGCCAGCAGCCAAGAGGGACAGATGAACACTGAAGCTTTCTTT. This sequence encodes CASSQEGQMNTEAFF.

V and J are TRBV28 and TRBJ2-7; 11 bases are a match to TRBD2. The ends lost 4 bases at V and 4 bases at J; junction bases unmatched: 6. The CDR3 totals 15 residues. From germline, CDR1 is MDHEN and CDR2 SYDVKM. The chain's CDR3 is CASSSIGTSGYEQYF. The CDR3 region has the DNA TGTGCCAGCAGTTCCATCGGGACTAGCGGTTACGAGCAGTACTTC.